This T cell receptor beta chain was captured by sequencing in a study of blood T cell repertoires in COVID-19 (dated by TCRdb to 2018 to 2020). With respect to the entire study: Collaborator samples came from the United States, Italy and Spain and covered acute and convalescent phases of COVID-19. A de-identified subject ID, COVID-19 status, age in years and sex were almost always included in the sample metadata. The dataset comprised deeply sampled blood TCRbeta repertoires from subjects exposed to, actively infected with, or recovered from COVID-19. The samples were drawn from two sources: the first 160 participants of the ongoing ImmuneRACE study, and some 1,300 subjects contributed by 6 global collaborators. Where available, HLA class I and class II types were taken from metadata supplied by the sample provider and were not determined by assay-based typing. A freely available public database, intended as a resource for researchers studying the immune response to SARS-CoV-2, is where the repertoires were released. The prospective study material was composed of cDNA or gDNA derived from T cells, B-cell-depleted T cells, or PBMCs.

Concerning this clone itself: Its antigen is not yet known. No base-level quality is on record; no much larger clone is a single base apart.

TCRbeta CDR3 regions were amplified from genomic DNA by means of the immunoSEQ Assay, a bias-controlled multiplex PCR. The authors' pipeline ran thus. Within the assay, amplification of reference gene primers was used to estimate how many nucleated cells each sample contained. To quantify the absolute abundance of each unique TCRbeta CDR3 rearrangement, sequence reads were collapsed and filtered. For each sample, productive Simpson clonality was calculated by taking the square root of Simpson's diversity index across productive rearrangements. TCRdb took this table from immuneACCESS and kept in-frame rearrangements with V and J called. Such tables lack part of the clones; where checked against another copy, unresolved V genes explain under half of the gap, and the rest is unexplained. The V and J calls and clone size come from that table; D and trimming were worked out from the DNA. Present in this sample are over 65,000 clones, about 88% of which were seen just once. The ten largest clones add up to under 6.5% of the sample.

At one collaborating source in Seattle, patients were enrolled during active infection and were followed longitudinally through the course of disease. Collaborating institutions collected whole blood in K2EDTA tubes following their own protocols. For TCRbeta analysis, collaborator samples were shipped as frozen whole blood, as isolated PBMCs, or as DNA extracted from either sample type. The full study reports these points: How much clinical and demographic metadata was included differed by source and by participant, and the metadata was provided uncurated.

The sample taken for sequencing was peripheral blood. The clonotype originates from a man older than 75 with COVID-19, enrolled during active disease.

The DNA sequence is given as TGTGCCAGCGGTCGTGGGACAGGGGGAAGCTATGGCTACACCTTC. Translated, it gives CASGRGTGGSYGYTF. The sequence links TRBV6-5 to TRBJ1-2; 11 nucleotides in the junction match TRBD1. The germline V and J ends show losses of 8 bases and 4 bases respectively, and no gene match explains 9 bases of the junction. Including cysteine and phenylalanine, the CDR3 has 15 amino acids. The read is trimmed to its CDR3 DNA, 45 bases read in frame from base 1. The CDR1 and CDR2 encoded by the germline V gene are MNHEY and SVGAGI.